A selection of T cell receptor beta chains follows, all from one sample in a study of blood T cell repertoires in COVID-19. Generated by immunoSEQ multiplex PCR, the TCRdb table keeps only in-frame clones and is missing some. This sample yields 180,000 or so clones, of which roughly 88% are seen a single time; 3% to 3.5% belongs to the top ten. The specimen sequenced was peripheral blood. The receptors shown here come from a man in his 60s with acute or convalescent COVID-19. CDR3s include the opening cysteine and the closing phenylalanine or tryptophan. The D gene is left open where the match is weak. Size tells how often a clone was seen (once, few, many) or the class of an expanded clone, and some rows leave it out.

. | TRBJ2-2 | TRBV10-3 | TRBD1 | CAIMGQGGWAGELFF | TGTGCCATAATGGGACAGGGAGGATGGGCCGGGGAGCTGTTTTTT
. | TRBJ2-1 | TRBV7-8 | . | CASSPGKGINEQFF | TGTGCCAGCAGCCCTGGGAAGGGGATAAATGAGCAGTTCTTC
. | TRBJ1-6 | TRBV28 | . | CASNPPGPVYNSPLHF | TGTGCCAGCAACCCACCTGGGCCAGTTTATAATTCACCCCTCCACTTT
. | TRBJ2-1 | TRBV19 | . | CASSTGTYYNEQFF | TGTGCCAGTAGTACCGGGACTTATTACAATGAGCAGTTCTTC
. | TRBJ2-7 | TRBV27 | TRBD1 | CASNKWDRGSEQYF | TGTGCCAGCAACAAATGGGACAGGGGGTCCGAGCAGTACTTC
once | TRBJ2-7 | TRBV5-6 | TRBD1 | CASSLRTGSSSYEQYF | TGTGCCAGCAGCCTGAGGACAGGCTCGAGCTCCTACGAGCAGTACTTC
. | TRBJ2-1 | TRBV12-3/TRBV12-4 | . | CASTSMGYEQFF | TGTGCCAGCACCTCCATGGGCTATGAGCAGTTCTTC
. | TRBJ2-1 | TRBV9 | . | CASSASGTSNEQFF | TGTGCCAGCAGCGCCTCCGGGACTTCTAATGAGCAGTTCTTC
. | TRBJ2-3 | TRBV5-1 | TRBD2 | CASSLGIQGGVDTQYF | TGCGCCAGCAGCTTGGGGATCCAGGGAGGGGTAGATACGCAGTATTTT
. | TRBJ2-1 | TRBV27 | . | CASKPGLQRGNNEQFF | TGTGCCAGTAAACCGGGACTTCAAAGGGGAAACAATGAGCAGTTCTTC
. | TRBJ2-1 | TRBV28 | TRBD2 | CASSLSGLAGAAPSGEQFF | TGTGCCAGCAGTTTATCGGGACTAGCGGGAGCGGCCCCATCGGGTGAGCAGTTCTTC
. | TRBJ2-1 | TRBV7-3 | TRBD2 | CASSLSSGSNNEQFF | TGTGCCAGCAGCTTAAGTAGCGGGAGCAACAATGAGCAGTTCTTC
. | TRBJ2-2 | TRBV28 | . | CASRLWEDGELFF | TGTGCCAGCAGACTTTGGGAGGACGGGGAGCTGTTTTTT
. | TRBJ2-7 | TRBV6-5 | . | CASRTAGSYEQYF | TGTGCCAGTAGGACAGCCGGCAGCTACGAGCAGTACTTC
. | TRBJ1-2 | TRBV27 | . | CASSLLGGYGYTF | TGTGCCAGCAGTTTATTGGGAGGCTATGGCTACACCTTC
. | TRBJ2-7 | TRBV11-2 | TRBD1 | CASSLGTGPYEQYF | TGTGCCAGCAGCTTAGGGACAGGGCCCTACGAGCAGTACTTC
. | TRBJ2-5 | TRBV5-6 | . | CASSTVTETQYF | TGTGCCAGCAGTACGGTCACGGAGACCCAGTACTTC
. | TRBJ1-6 | TRBV11-1 | TRBD1 | CASSPSRGPRPSPLHF | TGTGCCAGCAGCCCATCCAGGGGGCCGCGGCCCTCACCCCTCCACTTT
. | TRBJ2-2 | TRBV19 | . | CASSMSGAGELFF | TGTGCCAGTAGTATGTCAGGGGCCGGGGAGCTGTTTTTT
. | TRBJ1-3 | TRBV6-5 | TRBD1 | CASSRDRDSGNTIYF | TGTGCCAGCAGCCGGGACAGGGACTCTGGAAACACCATATATTTT
. | TRBJ2-3 | TRBV7-3 | . | CASSLNGMGRDTQYF | TGTGCCAGCAGCTTAAACGGGATGGGGAGAGATACGCAGTATTTT
. | TRBJ2-3 | TRBV9 | . | CASSVGQDRTDTQYF | TGTGCCAGCAGCGTAGGACAGGACCGTACAGATACGCAGTATTTT
. | TRBJ2-7 | TRBV5-1 | . | CASSLGGEVAYEQYF | TGCGCCAGCAGCTTAGGGGGGGAAGTAGCCTACGAGCAGTACTTC
. | TRBJ2-1 | TRBV6-4 | TRBD2 | CASSDSGAAGNEQFF | TGTGCCAGCAGTGACAGCGGGGCAGCAGGAAATGAGCAGTTCTTC
. | TRBJ2-1 | TRBV7-2 | TRBD2 | CASSPGLVSYNEQFF | TGTGCCAGCAGCCCCGGACTAGTTTCGTACAATGAGCAGTTCTTC
. | TRBJ2-1 | TRBV15 | TRBD2 | CATSRASGTSGRAYDNEQFF | TGTGCCACCAGCAGAGCTTCCGGGACTAGCGGGAGGGCTTATGACAATGAGCAGTTCTTC
. | TRBJ2-1 | TRBV6-2/TRBV6-3 | . | CASSSLGVWEAPFYEQFF | TGTGCCAGCAGCTCCCTAGGGGTATGGGAGGCACCCTTCTATGAGCAGTTCTTC
. | TRBJ1-4 | TRBV6-6 | . | CASSYSRQGSEKLFF | TGTGCCAGCAGTTACTCGAGGCAGGGGAGTGAAAAACTGTTTTTT
. | TRBJ1-6 | TRBV6-5 | . | CASSYSGVSPLHF | TGTGCCAGCAGTTACTCCGGGGTTTCACCCCTCCACTTT
. | TRBJ1-2 | TRBV10-3 | . | CAISESGGTPSF | TGTGCCATCAGTGAGTCGGGAGGGACACCCTCCTTC
. | TRBJ2-7 | TRBV18 | . | CASSPPSTYEQYF | TGTGCCAGCTCACCACCGAGCACGTACGAGCAGTACTTC
. | TRBJ1-4 | TRBV15 | TRBD1 | CATSRAGAGGFEKLFF | TGTGCCACCAGCAGAGCCGGAGCAGGGGGCTTCGAAAAACTGTTTTTT
once | TRBJ2-3 | TRBV7-2 | TRBD2 | CASSSRTTSRPYTQYF | TGTGCCAGCAGCTCACGAACGACTAGCCGCCCCTATACGCAGTATTTT
. | TRBJ2-5 | TRBV29-1 | . | CSVEAGWLETQYF | TGCAGCGTTGAGGCGGGATGGCTGGAGACCCAGTACTTC
. | TRBJ1-5 | TRBV7-8 | . | CASSPPGYSNQPQHF | TGTGCCAGCAGTCCCCCGGGGTATAGCAATCAGCCCCAGCATTTT
. | TRBJ1-5 | TRBV18 | . | CASSPIQGSQPQHF | TGTGCCAGCTCACCAATACAGGGCAGTCAGCCCCAGCATTTT
. | TRBJ2-1 | TRBV6-5 | . | CASSQQGWNEQFF | TGTGCCAGCAGTCAACAGGGCTGGAATGAGCAGTTCTTC
. | TRBJ1-5 | TRBV5-8 | TRBD1 | CASSLGTGGNQPQHF | TGTGCCAGCAGCTTAGGGACAGGGGGCAATCAGCCCCAGCATTTT
. | TRBJ2-3 | TRBV6-1 | . | CASGGSPSTDTQYF | TGTGCCAGTGGGGGGAGCCCTAGCACAGATACGCAGTATTTT
. | TRBJ1-1 | TRBV20-1 | . | CSATQGTEAFF | TGCAGTGCTACCCAGGGCACTGAAGCTTTCTTT
. | TRBJ2-7 | TRBV27 | . | CASSGGLYEQYF | TGTGCCAGCTCTGGAGGCCTCTACGAGCAGTACTTC
. | TRBJ2-1 | TRBV19 | TRBD2 | CASGPRVSGKGEQFF | TGTGCCAGTGGACCCCGCGTTAGCGGGAAAGGTGAGCAGTTCTTC
. | TRBJ1-2 | TRBV19 | . | CASSLNYGYTF | TGTGCCAGTAGCCTCAACTATGGCTACACCTTC
. | TRBJ2-5 | TRBV19 | TRBD2 | CASRPTGTSVETQYF | TGTGCCAGTAGACCCACCGGGACTAGTGTAGAGACCCAGTACTTC
. | TRBJ2-7 | TRBV7-2 | TRBD1 | CASSSRPGTGGEQYF | TGTGCCAGCAGCTCTCGGCCGGGGACAGGCGGCGAGCAGTACTTC
. | TRBJ1-4 | TRBV2 | . | CASSGVGATNEKLFF | TGTGCCAGCAGTGGGGTGGGGGCGACTAATGAAAAACTGTTTTTT
. | TRBJ2-5 | TRBV9 | TRBD1 | CASSVGGTGERETQYF | TGTGCCAGCAGCGTAGGGGGGACAGGGGAGAGAGAGACCCAGTACTTC
. | TRBJ2-1 | TRBV28 | . | CASSFQGSASTQFF | TGTGCCAGCAGTTTCCAGGGCAGCGCCTCCACGCAGTTCTTC
. | TRBJ2-5 | TRBV27 | . | CASSFLGSQETQYF | TGTGCCAGCAGTTTTTTGGGCAGCCAAGAGACCCAGTACTTC
. | TRBJ1-1 | TRBV27 | . | CASNKQGPNTEAFF | TGTGCCAGCAACAAACAGGGCCCGAACACTGAAGCTTTCTTT
. | TRBJ1-5 | TRBV5-6 | TRBD1 | CASSFGQGIQPQHF | TGTGCCAGCAGCTTCGGACAGGGAATACAGCCCCAGCATTTT
. | TRBJ2-7 | TRBV28 | TRBD2 | CASSSLTSAAYEQYF | TGTGCCAGCAGTTCCCTGACTAGCGCGGCCTACGAGCAGTACTTC
. | TRBJ2-6 | TRBV19 | . | CASSTHGSGANVLTF | TGTGCCAGTAGTACTCACGGCTCTGGGGCCAACGTCCTGACTTTC
. | TRBJ2-7 | TRBV9 | . | CASSAKQGSEQYF | TGTGCCAGCAGCGCAAAACAGGGATCCGAGCAGTACTTC